This is a list of T cell receptor beta chains from one sample in a study of blood T cell repertoires in COVID-19. Assay used: immunoSEQ multiplex PCR; TCRdb lists only in-frame clones, some missing. Counted here are about 170,000 clones, 80% to 90% occurring once; the ten biggest clones make up 3.7%. The sequenced material came from peripheral blood. Every receptor here comes from a man aged 18 to 35 with active or convalescent COVID-19. CDR3s leave out the opening cysteine and the closing phenylalanine or tryptophan.

J: TRBJ1-6; length: 11; V: TRBV7-2; CDR3: ASSETGSVPLH
J: TRBJ2-6; length: 16; V: TRBV24-1; CDR3: ATSDSRTGNTGANVLT
J: TRBJ2-1; length: 13; V: TRBV19; CDR3: ASSVQGVGYNEQF
J: TRBJ2-2; length: 16; V: TRBV7-9; CDR3: ASSSRVPGQGATGELF
J: TRBJ2-1; length: 12; V: TRBV5-1; CDR3: ASSWSGRVNEQF
J: TRBJ2-3; length: 13; V: TRBV19; CDR3: ASSFTGIGTDTQY
J: TRBJ1-2; length: 12; V: TRBV5-1; CDR3: ASSLERANYGYT
J: TRBJ2-1; length: 14; V: TRBV5-1; CDR3: ASSLDPGLAFNEQF
J: TRBJ2-3; length: 12; V: TRBV11-3; CDR3: ASSLRTASDTQY
J: TRBJ1-4; length: 19; V: TRBV14; CDR3: ASSHAAGPGLLWEGDEKLF
J: TRBJ2-3; length: 11; V: TRBV6-1; CDR3: ASRPDNGDTQY
J: TRBJ1-1; length: 11; V: TRBV7-9; CDR3: ASSLERGTEAF
J: TRBJ2-5; length: 13; V: TRBV6-5; CDR3: ASSYTGGPDKTQY
J: TRBJ1-3; length: 12; V: TRBV27; CDR3: ASIMPKPGNTIY
J: TRBJ1-6; length: 13; V: TRBV11-1; CDR3: ASSSRANRNSPLH
J: TRBJ2-6; length: 14; V: TRBV18; CDR3: ASAPGQNAGANVLT
J: TRBJ2-1; length: 12; V: TRBV19; CDR3: ASERTGGIDEQF
J: TRBJ1-6; length: 14; V: TRBV2; CDR3: ASRPRGRIGNSPLH
J: TRBJ2-5; length: 11; V: TRBV2; CDR3: ATDPRVGETQY
J: TRBJ2-7; length: 11; V: TRBV7-3; CDR3: ASSLNRFYEQY
J: TRBJ2-3; length: 14; V: TRBV19; CDR3: ASSIGGSYLADTQY
J: TRBJ2-7; length: 13; V: TRBV11-2; CDR3: ASSLGVGGTYEQY
J: TRBJ2-1; length: 13; V: TRBV5-1; CDR3: ASSPRRSGMDEQF
J: TRBJ2-3; length: 13; V: TRBV11-3; CDR3: ASSLDLQGSDTQY
J: TRBJ1-3; length: 14; V: TRBV7-2; CDR3: ASSFSGPLSGNTIY
J: TRBJ1-2; length: 10; V: TRBV28; CDR3: ASSLPGYGYT
J: TRBJ1-1; length: 10; V: TRBV29-1; CDR3: SGTTVDTEAF
J: TRBJ1-2; length: 13; V: TRBV30; CDR3: AWSDTTGNHYGYT
J: TRBJ2-1; length: 14; V: TRBV5-1; CDR3: ASSYPTGSVSNEQF
J: TRBJ2-7; length: 12; V: TRBV11-3; CDR3: ASSFGQGGYEQY
J: TRBJ1-1; length: 13; V: TRBV24-1; CDR3: ATSDGQAGRTEAF
J: TRBJ1-2; length: 13; V: TRBV9; CDR3: ASSARQGAHYGYT
J: TRBJ2-5; length: 14; V: TRBV19; CDR3: ASSMKSGGARETQY
J: TRBJ2-1; length: 13; V: TRBV24-1; CDR3: ATSDRTSGRNEQF
J: TRBJ1-1; length: 14; V: TRBV11-2; CDR3: ASSMTGQLRGTEAF
J: TRBJ2-7; length: 14; V: TRBV9; CDR3: ASSVAQLAGEDEQY
J: TRBJ1-2; length: 11; V: TRBV3-1/TRBV3-2; CDR3: ASSPRQVAGYT
J: TRBJ1-4; length: 12; V: TRBV5-6; CDR3: ASSLGGTDEKLF
J: TRBJ1-2; length: 10; V: TRBV6-6; CDR3: ASSSENYGYT
J: TRBJ1-1; length: 13; V: TRBV6-5; CDR3: ASRPPGQGRTEAF
J: TRBJ2-3; length: 10; V: TRBV6-5; CDR3: ASRTGTDTQY
J: TRBJ1-2; length: 14; V: TRBV7-9; CDR3: ASSEKGQRVPYGYT
J: TRBJ2-7; length: 11; V: TRBV6-1; CDR3: ASSDLLLYEQY
J: TRBJ1-2; length: 13; V: TRBV19; CDR3: ASSLTGAKNYGYT
J: TRBJ1-2; length: 10; V: TRBV19; CDR3: ASSDRDYGYT
J: TRBJ2-5; length: 11; V: TRBV5-1; CDR3: ASSLDATSAQY
J: TRBJ2-3; length: 16; V: TRBV19; CDR3: ASSRGTSGMGSTDTQY
J: TRBJ1-2; length: 10; V: TRBV3-1/TRBV3-2; CDR3: ASSPGPYGYT
J: TRBJ2-7; length: 11; V: TRBV6-6; CDR3: ASSYEVAYEQY
J: TRBJ1-1; length: 17; V: TRBV19; CDR3: ASAVIRNRGWGKDTEAF
J: TRBJ2-7; length: 13; V: TRBV19; CDR3: ASTFGTGSSYEQY
J: TRBJ1-5; length: 13; V: TRBV6-1; CDR3: ASSEGLHSNQPQH